This T cell receptor beta chain was found in a study of Graves' ophthalmopathy and Graves' hyperthyroidism. Study-wide results and limits: Its predictions of ophthalmopathy progression gave the model approximately 65% sensitivity and about 72% specificity. Clonotypes were expanded in thyroid at above 0.001 frequency, and most also appeared in blood.

This clonotype was recorded only once. Its specificity is unknown. Moderate-to-severe activity, CAS ≥3, NOSPECS ≥4 and duration under 3 months were recorded for donors with ophthalmopathy. As diagnostic evidence, clinical symptoms, serum thyroxine, TRAb, thyroid ultrasound and orbital computed tomography were relied upon. The V gene end was trimmed by 10 bases and the J gene end by 5 bases; junction bases not matched to a gene: 4. The CDR3 runs 13 residues. Looked up from germline, CDR1 is ENHRY and CDR2 is SYGVKD. The TCR beta CDR3 regions underwent amplification from RNA transcripts. Second-round multiplex PCR came after first-round RT-PCR with HTBI primers. One entry per CDR3 protein results from TCRdb running MiXCR on the multiplex PCR reads. The table includes 150,000 to 200,000 distinct CDR3 sequences, 30% to 45% detected once.

The rearrangement joins TRBV10-3 to TRBJ1-5; 11 bases match TRBD1. Sequencing was performed on peripheral blood. The TCR was taken from a man aged 30 to 39 with Graves' ophthalmopathy. The CDR3 nucleotides are TGTGCCACCAAGGGACAGGGGGATCAGCCCCAGCATTTT. Protein sequence: CATKGQGDQPQHF.